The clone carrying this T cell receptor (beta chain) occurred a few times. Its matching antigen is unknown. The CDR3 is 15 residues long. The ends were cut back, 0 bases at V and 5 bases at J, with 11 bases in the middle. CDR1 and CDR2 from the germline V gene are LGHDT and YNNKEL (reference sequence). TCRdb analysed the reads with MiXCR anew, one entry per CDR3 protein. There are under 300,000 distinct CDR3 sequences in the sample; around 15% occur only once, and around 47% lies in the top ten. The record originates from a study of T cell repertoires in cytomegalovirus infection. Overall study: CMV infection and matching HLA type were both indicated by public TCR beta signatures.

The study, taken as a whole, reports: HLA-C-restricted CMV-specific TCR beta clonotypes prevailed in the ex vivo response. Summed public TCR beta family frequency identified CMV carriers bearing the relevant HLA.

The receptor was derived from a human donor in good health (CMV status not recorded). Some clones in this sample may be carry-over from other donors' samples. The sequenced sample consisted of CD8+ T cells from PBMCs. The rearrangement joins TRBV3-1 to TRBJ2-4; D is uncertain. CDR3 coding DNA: TGTGCCAGCAGCCAAGATGGCCAGATCCAAAACATTCAGTACTTC. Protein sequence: CASSQDGQIQNIQYF.